A selection of T cell receptor beta chains follows, all from one sample in a study of T cell responses to AZD1222 COVID-19 vaccine. Repertoires were generated with immunoSEQ multiplex PCR, while TCRdb's copy carries only in-frame clones and drops some. The sample yields more than 90,000 clones, around 85% seen once. The starting material was peripheral blood, obtained 28 days after the second AZD1222 dose. All receptors derive from an adult who received the AZD1222 COVID-19 vaccine. Both conserved end residues are trimmed from each CDR3.

V	J	CDR3
TRBV2	TRBJ1-5	ASRSQGNQPQH
TRBV3-1/TRBV3-2	TRBJ2-2	ASSQNQGPLTGELF
TRBV7-3	TRBJ2-3	ASSLGPRPADTQY
TRBV5-5	TRBJ1-2	ASSSGVPGYGYT
TRBV6-5	TRBJ2-7	ASRGPGRGYEQY
TRBV5-1	TRBJ1-1	ASSGGGPEAF
TRBV29-1	TRBJ2-1	SVARTGDNEQF
TRBV11-3	TRBJ1-1	ASSLGRGTEAF
TRBV12-3/TRBV12-4	TRBJ2-3	ASSHTDTQY
TRBV6-1	TRBJ1-3	ASSEGQGSYGNTIY
TRBV15	TRBJ2-1	ATSRDPQTSYNEQF
TRBV27	TRBJ2-1	ASRGSHNEQF
TRBV3-1/TRBV3-2	TRBJ1-2	ASSQALNYGYT
TRBV27	TRBJ2-6	ASSLSGIGAGANVLT
TRBV7-2	TRBJ2-7	ASSRVYPAYEQY
TRBV9	TRBJ2-2	ASSDSGAGELF
TRBV9	TRBJ2-7	ASSVGRGYHEQY
TRBV11-2	TRBJ1-1	ASSLGEGLWTEAF
TRBV19	TRBJ2-1	ASQAGPQVDEQF
TRBV12-3/TRBV12-4	TRBJ2-1	AVDSLSGNEQF
TRBV2	TRBJ1-2	ATGEGQQGYT
TRBV27	TRBJ1-2	ASTPGSAADGYT
TRBV7-8	TRBJ1-5	ASSFQGSNQPQH
TRBV5-1	TRBJ2-3	ASSEFGTSNTDTQY
TRBV10-3	TRBJ1-1	AIRTRDESTEAF
TRBV3-1/TRBV3-2	TRBJ1-2	ASSPGQGGGYGYT
TRBV6-6	TRBJ2-1	ASSYHVAGAYNEQF
TRBV5-5	TRBJ1-1	ASSLDLNTEAF
TRBV28	TRBJ1-3	ASSALGVYGNTIY
TRBV27	TRBJ2-7	ASSLFSSYEQY
TRBV29-1	TRBJ2-1	SVSGESSYNEQF
TRBV9	TRBJ1-2	ASSARQGRSYGYT
TRBV7-8	TRBJ1-3	ASSRLKTGDSGNTIY
TRBV4-1	TRBJ1-2	ASSQDVSSTANYGYT
TRBV15	TRBJ2-3	ATSGLWLGQGTDTQY
TRBV5-1	TRBJ2-7	ASSAGLAAYSYEQY
TRBV9	TRBJ2-5	ASSGNQETQY
TRBV5-1	TRBJ1-6	ASSLEDRSGSYNSPLH
TRBV28	TRBJ1-1	ASSFRAQAF
TRBV2	TRBJ1-3	ASSVLDSGNTIY
TRBV12-3/TRBV12-4	TRBJ1-2	ASRDGDYGYT
TRBV4-3	TRBJ2-6	ASSLRGSGANVLT
TRBV19	TRBJ1-5	ASSIRGPRGGQPQH
TRBV5-6	TRBJ2-7	ASLSTSWKGAYEQY